The 19 T cell receptor beta chains presented below share a single source sample, sequenced in a study of T cell repertoires in aging, cancer and after chemotherapy. TCR beta rearrangements were amplified from peripheral blood genomic DNA. Rearranged V-D-J TRB sequences were amplified with a mixed TRB-A/B primer pool. MiXCR was run by TCRdb on the multiplex PCR reads, yielding one entry per CDR3 protein. This sample has about 11,000 distinct CDR3 sequences, with approximately 46% found just once. Sequenced: blood. The origin of the receptors is a human donor in good health.

This clonotype has more than one count but fewer than ten. The CDR3 loop reads CASSTLTGSNYGYTF. CDR3 DNA: TGTGCCAGTAGTACCTTGACAGGTTCTAACTATGGCTACACCTTC. This sequence joins TRBV19 and TRBJ1-2, with D perhaps TRBD1 (6 bases). CDR1 is LNHDA and CDR2 is SQIVND in the germline V gene (reference sequence). The V gene lost 4 bases and the J gene lost 0 bases, with 12 bases spanning the gap. The CDR3 covers 15 residues.

This clonotype was counted only a few times. The chain combines TRBV28 with TRBJ2-5, with no clear D. CDR1 and CDR2 from the germline V gene are MDHEN and SYDVKM. The CDR3 runs 13 residues. V was shortened by 3 bases and J by 2 bases, with 7 bases between the two germline ends. CDR3 DNA sequence: TGTGCCAGCAGTTTCGTCGAACAAGAGACCCAGTACTTC. Protein: CASSFVEQETQYF.

This clonotype was counted a few times. V is TRBV30 and J is TRBJ1-3, with a weak D call TRBD1 (6 bases). Trimming stripped 2 bases from V and 2 bases from J, with 10 bases between. This CDR3 spans 14 amino acids. Germline CDR1 GTSNPN, CDR2 SVGIG (reference sequence). As DNA, the CDR3 is TGTGCCTGGAGTCCCGGACAGACTGGAAACACCATATATTTT. Amino acid sequence: CAWSPGQTGNTIYF.

This sequence joins TRBV28 and TRBJ2-2; D is possibly TRBD2 (5 bases). CDR3 length equals 17 residues. Trimming took 6 bases from V and 0 from J, leaving 17 bases between them. The germline gives CDR1 MDHEN, CDR2 SYDVKM. CDR3 coding DNA: TGTGCCAGCAGATCCACCGGGGAAGCCGCGAACACCGGGGAGCTGTTTTTT. Encoded protein: CASRSTGEAANTGELFF.

Note on this clonotype: The junction departs from the called germline gene at one end, perhaps through a read error. The V call is TRBV6-5, the J call TRBJ1-2; possibly TRBD1 for D (6 bases). CDR3 length: 15 amino acids. CDR1 and CDR2 from the germline V gene are MNHEY and SVGAGI. The DNA of the CDR3 is TGCGCCAGCAGTGAGAGAACAGGGTCGAACTATGGCTACACCTTC. It encodes CASSERTGSNYGYTF.

The chain is built from TRBV19 and TRBJ2-1, with D perhaps matching TRBD1 (6 bases). V was pared by 5 bases and J by 8 bases, with 10 bases between. Germline loops: CDR1 LNHDA, CDR2 SQIVND (reference sequence). This CDR3 spans 12 amino acids. The CDR3 bases are TGTGCCAGTAGTCAACAGGGCCATGAGCAGTTCTTC. This codes for CASSQQGHEQFF. Based on the CDR3 plus reference TRBV19 and TRBJ2-1, the full variable domain is DGGITQSPKYLFRKEGQNVTLSCEQNLNHDAMYWYRQDPGQGLRLIYYSQIVNDFQKGDIAEGYSVSREKKESFPLTVTSAQKNPTAFYLCASSQQGHEQFFGPGTRLTVL.

This clonotype was seen more than once but under ten times. The CDR3 region is CASRDHQVNQPQHF. DNA for the CDR3: TGTGCCAGCAGGGACCACCAGGTTAATCAGCCCCAGCATTTT. This chain links TRBV6-1 with TRBJ1-5, with D uncertain. CDR1 and CDR2 (germline): MNHNS, SASEGT. V was trimmed by 6 bases and J by 4 bases, leaving 13 bases between them. The CDR3 consists of 14 residues.

CDR3 coding DNA: TGTGCCAGCAGCTTGGACAGCTACAATGAGCAGTTCTTC. This sequence encodes CASSLDSYNEQFF. This rearrangement joins TRBV7-3 to TRBJ2-1, with a tentative D call TRBD1 (6 bases). From germline, CDR1 is SGHTA and CDR2 FQGTGA. V was trimmed by 3 bases and J by 3 bases, leaving 6 bases between them. This CDR3 has 13 residues.

This clonotype was picked up a small number of times. The chain combines TRBV11-2 with TRBJ1-1; TRBD1 matches at 7 bases. This CDR3 comprises 12 residues. The germline CDR1 and CDR2 sequences are SGHAT and FQNNGV. Trimming removed 5 bases from V and 6 bases from J; junction bases left unmatched: 3. This chain's CDR3 is CASSAGTAEAFF. Here the CDR3 DNA reads TGTGCCAGCAGCGCCGGGACAGCTGAAGCTTTCTTT.

This chain connects TRBV7-2 to TRBJ2-7, with D possibly TRBD2 on 5 matching bases. The CDR3 is 12 amino acids. The V gene lost 5 bases and the J gene lost 6 bases, with 11 bases spanning the gap. The germline V gene encodes CDR1 SGHTA and CDR2 FQGNSA. CDR3 in DNA: TGTGCCAGCAGCCTTCGGGATGGCGAGCAGTACTTC. Residues: CASSLRDGEQYF.

The chain joins TRBV30 to TRBJ2-3; TRBD2 is a possible D gene (5 bases). Trimming removed 3 bases at V and 0 bases at J, with 10 bases between. This CDR3 is 14 amino acids long. Germline CDR1 reads GTSNPN; CDR2 reads SVGIG (reference sequence). CDR3 amino acids: CAWRYSASTDTQYF. In DNA form, the CDR3 reads TGTGCCTGGAGGTATAGCGCTAGCACAGATACGCAGTATTTT.

The chain combines TRBV20-1 with TRBJ2-1, with 13 bases aligning to TRBD2. The junction had 11 bases not matched to a gene; V was cut back by 6 bases and J by 9 bases. CDR1 is DFQATT, CDR2 SNEGSKA, per germline (reference sequence). The CDR3 spans 15 residues. The CDR3 DNA follows: TGCAGTGCCTCCTCCCCCGGACTAGCGGGAGTTGAGCAGTTCTTC. Its translation is CSASSPGLAGVEQFF.

This clonotype was counted between two and nine times. The chain carries TRBV20-1 and TRBJ2-3, with D perhaps TRBD2 (6 bases). V was cut by 5 bases and J by 1 base, with 13 bases left in between. Per germline, CDR1 DFQATT and CDR2 SNEGSKA (reference sequence). CDR3 length: 14 amino acids. CDR3 nucleotides: TGCAGTGCTCCGTCGTGGGGGGGCACAGATACGCAGTATTTT. Translation gives CSAPSWGGTDTQYF.

This chain joins TRBV14 and TRBJ2-1; the D is unclear. The V gene's germline CDR1 is SGHDN and CDR2 FVKESK. This CDR3 region has 13 residues. V was trimmed by 0 bases and J by 9 bases, leaving 9 bases between them. CDR3 sequence: CASSQDKGPEQFF. In DNA form, the CDR3 reads TGTGCCAGCAGCCAAGATAAGGGTCCTGAGCAGTTCTTC.

The chain combines TRBV27 with TRBJ2-7; TRBD2 aligns across 12 bases. V shed 2 bases, J shed 6 bases, and the junction held 5 bases outside the gene matches. Per germline, CDR1 MNHEY and CDR2 SMNVEV (reference sequence). The CDR3 covers 15 residues. CDR3 coding DNA: TGTGCCAGCAGTTTAAGTGCTAGCGGGAGGGCCGAGCAGTACTTC. It yields the protein CASSLSASGRAEQYF.

The rearrangement uses TRBV28 and TRBJ2-5, with 12 bases matching TRBD1. CDR3 size: 15 residues. Germline V gene sequence: CDR1 MDHEN, CDR2 SYDVKM. J was trimmed by 5 bases and V by 7 bases; bases with no gene match: 8. The CDR3 sequence is CASTLGDRGQETQYF. CDR3 nucleotide sequence: TGTGCCAGCACCCTTGGGGACAGGGGGCAGGAGACCCAGTACTTC.

This clonotype has a handful of counts. This chain links TRBV6-6 with TRBJ1-2, with no clear D. V lost 11 bases and J 4 bases, leaving 17 bases between the germline ends. CDR1 and CDR2 (germline): MNHNY, SVGAGI (reference sequence). The CDR3 consists of 13 residues. As DNA, the CDR3 is TGTGCCGCAGCGTACAGCTCGGGCTATGGCTACACCTTC. Amino acid sequence: CAAAYSSGYGYTF.

The chain recombines TRBV28 with TRBJ2-1; possibly TRBD1 for D (6 bases). The CDR3 covers 16 residues. Trimming shortened V by 5 bases and J by 0 bases, and 14 bases separated the two germline ends. Per the germline V gene, CDR1 is MDHEN and CDR2 is SYDVKM. As DNA, the CDR3 is TGTGCCAGCAGTCCTATCACAGGGAGCTCCTACAATGAGCAGTTCTTC. Translating gives CASSPITGSSYNEQFF.

Comments on this clonotype: A much larger clone lies one base from this, so it may be a read error. The chain uses TRBV30 and TRBJ1-2; D perhaps matches TRBD1 (5 bases). V gave up 2 bases and J gave up 5 bases, with 9 bases separating them. Germline values: CDR1 GTSNPN, CDR2 SVGIG (reference sequence). CDR3 size: 12 residues. The DNA of the CDR3 is TGTGCCTGGAGTAGGGGAGCATATGGCTACACCTTC. It specifies CAWSRGAYGYTF. Full variable domain (remainder filled in from reference TRBV30 and TRBJ1-2): SQTIHQWPATLVQPVGSPLSLECTVEGTSNPNLYWYRQAAGRGLQLLFYSVGIGQISSEVPQNLSASRPQDRQFILSSKKLLLSDSGFYLCAWSRGAYGYTFGSGTRLTVV.